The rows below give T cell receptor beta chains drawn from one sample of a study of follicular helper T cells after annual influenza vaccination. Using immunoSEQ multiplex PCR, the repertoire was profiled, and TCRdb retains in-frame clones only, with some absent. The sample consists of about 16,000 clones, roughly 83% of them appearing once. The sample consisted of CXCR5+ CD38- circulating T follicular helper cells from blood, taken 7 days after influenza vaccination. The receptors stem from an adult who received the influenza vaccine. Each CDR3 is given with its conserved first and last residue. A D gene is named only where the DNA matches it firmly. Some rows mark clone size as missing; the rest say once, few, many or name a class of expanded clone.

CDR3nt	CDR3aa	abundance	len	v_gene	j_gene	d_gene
TGCAGCGTTTTTCCGGGACAGGGTCCCACCGGGGAGCTGTTTTTT	CSVFPGQGPTGELFF	.	15	TRBV29-1	TRBJ2-2	TRBD1
TGTGCCAGCAGTCAAGGACTCCGAACGGAGACCCAGTACTTC	CASSQGLRTETQYF	.	14	TRBV6-1	TRBJ2-5	.
TGTGCCAGCAGCTTGGGGGGAGGGGACGAGCAGTACTTC	CASSLGGGDEQYF	.	13	TRBV5-6	TRBJ2-7	TRBD2
TGTGCCAGCAGTGAAGCGGTAGGGGGCGGTAACGAGCAGTACTTC	CASSEAVGGGNEQYF	.	15	TRBV6-1	TRBJ2-7	TRBD1
TGTGCCAGCAGTTTTTTAAGAGGGACAGAGAACACCGGGGAGCTGTTTTTT	CASSFLRGTENTGELFF	once	17	TRBV7-9	TRBJ2-2	TRBD1
TGTGCCAGCTCACCCGGGACAACCGATACGCAGTATTTT	CASSPGTTDTQYF	.	13	TRBV18	TRBJ2-3	.
TGTGCCAGCTCACCCGACAGGGTCACTGAAGCTTTCTTT	CASSPDRVTEAFF	.	13	TRBV18	TRBJ1-1	TRBD1
TGTGCCAGCAGCTTAAGTCGAGGGGGCGGTGAGACCCAGTACTTC	CASSLSRGGGETQYF	.	15	TRBV7-2	TRBJ2-5	TRBD1
TGTGCCAGCACCCAATTGGACAGGGAGGACGAGCAGTACTTC	CASTQLDREDEQYF	.	14	TRBV5-6	TRBJ2-7	TRBD1
TGCGCCAGCAGCTGGCTCCAACCCCTCCTCTACGAGCAGTACTTC	CASSWLQPLLYEQYF	.	15	TRBV10-2	TRBJ2-7	.
TGTGCCAGCAGACAGGGACTAGCGGGAGAACGCTATGAGCAGTTCTTC	CASRQGLAGERYEQFF	.	16	TRBV5-4	TRBJ2-1	TRBD2
TGTGCCAGCAGTAACCCGGGACACACCTACGAGCAGTACTTC	CASSNPGHTYEQYF	.	14	TRBV28	TRBJ2-7	.
TGTGCCAGCTCACTTGACAGGTCCGGGACCAATGAGCAGTTCTTC	CASSLDRSGTNEQFF	.	15	TRBV18	TRBJ2-1	.
TGCGCCAGCAGCCAACCCCGCGGGCGGGAGAGTTTGGATACGCAGTATTTT	CASSQPRGRESLDTQYF	.	17	TRBV4-1	TRBJ2-3	TRBD2
TGTGCCAGCAGCGTCGGGGGCACCGGGGAGCTGTTTTTT	CASSVGGTGELFF	.	13	TRBV6-4	TRBJ2-2	.
TGTGCCAGCAGTACGGGAGGCTCTGGGGCCAACGTCCTGACTTTC	CASSTGGSGANVLTF	.	15	TRBV6-1	TRBJ2-6	TRBD2
TGCAGCGTTCTGCTCGCAGACAGGCCCTACGAGCAGTACTTC	CSVLLADRPYEQYF	.	14	TRBV29-1	TRBJ2-7	.
TGTGCCACCGGTGGGGAGCGGGATTCACCCCTCCACTTT	CATGGERDSPLHF	.	13	TRBV2	TRBJ1-6	.
TGTGCCAGCAGTTTAATGGCAGACACAGATACGCAGTATTTT	CASSLMADTDTQYF	.	14	TRBV27	TRBJ2-3	.
TGTGCCAGCAGCCCCGAGACAGGCAACTACGAGCAGTACTTC	CASSPETGNYEQYF	.	14	TRBV9	TRBJ2-7	.
TGCGCCAGCAGTGATTCAGGGGGCTTTACCGGGGAGCTGTTTTTT	CASSDSGGFTGELFF	.	15	TRBV10-1	TRBJ2-2	TRBD1
TGTGCCAGCAGTTACCTAGGGACAGGGGTCGCCGGGGAGCTGTTTTTT	CASSYLGTGVAGELFF	.	16	TRBV6-5	TRBJ2-2	TRBD1
TGTGCCAGCAGTTCGGGACTAGCGGGGAATGAGCAGTTCTTC	CASSSGLAGNEQFF	.	14	TRBV27	TRBJ2-1	TRBD2
TGCGCCAGCAGCTTGGTTACCGGAGAGGAAAAACTGTTTTTT	CASSLVTGEEKLFF	few	14	TRBV5-1	TRBJ1-4	.
TGCGCCAGCAGTCGGTCGGGACAGGGAGGACAGACCCAGTACTTC	CASSRSGQGGQTQYF	once	15	TRBV5-1	TRBJ2-5	TRBD1
TGTGCCAGCAGACCGGCGGGGACAGCAAACACTGAAGCTTTCTTT	CASRPAGTANTEAFF	.	15	TRBV2	TRBJ1-1	TRBD1
TGTGCCAGCAGTCGGGGGGAGAACACTGAAGCTTTCTTT	CASSRGENTEAFF	.	13	TRBV2	TRBJ1-1	.
TGTGCCTGGCAAGACAGGGGTGGTTCACCCCTCCACTTT	CAWQDRGGSPLHF	once	13	TRBV30	TRBJ1-6	TRBD1
TGTGCCAGCAGCCCACAGGGAACTTATGGAGAGACCCAGTACTTC	CASSPQGTYGETQYF	once	15	TRBV5-4	TRBJ2-5	.
TGCGCCAGCAGCCGGGAGAACTATGGCTACACCTTC	CASSRENYGYTF	.	12	TRBV5-1	TRBJ1-2	.
TGTGCCAGCTCACTGAGGACCGGGGAGCTGTTTTTT	CASSLRTGELFF	.	12	TRBV18	TRBJ2-2	.
TGCGCCAGCAGCTTGGAGGGGGGGAGGTCAGATACGCAGTATTTT	CASSLEGGRSDTQYF	.	15	TRBV5-1	TRBJ2-3	.
TGTGCCAGCAGTCCCCCAGGGGCAGGCACAGATACGCAGTATTTT	CASSPPGAGTDTQYF	.	15	TRBV28	TRBJ2-3	.
TGTGCCAGCAGCCCACCTACAGGGTCCTACGAGCAGTACTTC	CASSPPTGSYEQYF	.	14	TRBV6-1	TRBJ2-7	.
TGTGCCAGCAGTCGAGCAAGCGGGGTTCAAGAGACCCAGTACTTC	CASSRASGVQETQYF	few	15	TRBV5-4	TRBJ2-5	TRBD2
TGCGCCAGCAGCTTGGTGCCTCAGTCTCCGGGACTAGCGGGAGGATCTACTTACGAGCAGTACTTC	CASSLVPQSPGLAGGSTYEQYF	few	22	TRBV5-1	TRBJ2-7	TRBD2
TGTGCCAGCAGCTGGGGGCAGGGGAACTATGGCTACACCTTC	CASSWGQGNYGYTF	.	14	TRBV5-6	TRBJ1-2	.
TGTGCCAGCAGCCAGGAAAGACAGGGCATTTCGAACACCGGGGAGCTGTTTTTT	CASSQERQGISNTGELFF	.	18	TRBV4-2	TRBJ2-2	TRBD1
TGCGCCAGCAGCTTGGGGGCCGGCCCGGCGGGCTACGAGCAGTACTTC	CASSLGAGPAGYEQYF	.	16	TRBV5-1	TRBJ2-7	.
TGTGCCAGCAAAAAAGGACTCAGCTCCTACGAGCAGTACTTC	CASKKGLSSYEQYF	.	14	TRBV6-5	TRBJ2-7	.
TGTGCCAGCAGCTTCGAGCTCCATGGAGCCAATACGCAGTATTTT	CASSFELHGANTQYF	.	15	TRBV7-2	TRBJ2-3	.
TGTGCCAGCAGAACTACTCCGGGACAGTATAGCAATCAGCCCCAGCATTTT	CASRTTPGQYSNQPQHF	few	17	TRBV7-9	TRBJ1-5	TRBD1
TGTGCCAGCAGCGTGAGCCCCGGAAACACCATATATTTT	CASSVSPGNTIYF	.	13	TRBV14	TRBJ1-3	.
TGTGCCAGCAGGAGGTTAGGGGGCGCGAACTATGGCTACACCTTC	CASRRLGGANYGYTF	once	15	TRBV2	TRBJ1-2	TRBD1
TGTGCCAGCAGTTTGATTCGGTTAGGGACAGGGTCCATGAACACTGAAGCTTTCTTT	CASSLIRLGTGSMNTEAFF	.	19	TRBV27	TRBJ1-1	TRBD1
TGTGCCAGCTCCAGTGGTAGCAATCAGCCCCAGCATTTT	CASSSGSNQPQHF	once	13	TRBV18	TRBJ1-5	.
TGCGCCAGCAGCCAACAACTAGCGGGAGGGCAGAATGAGCAGTTCTTC	CASSQQLAGGQNEQFF	.	16	TRBV4-1	TRBJ2-1	TRBD2
TGCGCCAGCAGCCAAACCGGGACAGGCCTTGGCATGAACACTGAAGCTTTCTTT	CASSQTGTGLGMNTEAFF	once	18	TRBV4-1	TRBJ1-1	TRBD1
TGTGCCTGGAGCGGACAGGGGGCGGACGGCTACACCTTC	CAWSGQGADGYTF	.	13	TRBV30	TRBJ1-2	TRBD1
TGCGCCAGCAGCTTCTTACAAAATGAGCAGTTCTTC	CASSFLQNEQFF	.	12	TRBV5-1	TRBJ2-1	.